A single sample gave rise to the 25 T cell receptor beta chains below, sequenced in a study of T cell responses to AZD1222 COVID-19 vaccine. This table comes from immunoSEQ multiplex PCR, and its TCRdb copy is limited to in-frame clones, with some not included. The sample contains 70,000 or so clones, 75% to 90% of which appear only once. The source was peripheral blood, collected 28 days after the second AZD1222 dose. The receptors were gathered from an adult who received the AZD1222 COVID-19 vaccine.

This chain joins TRBV7-9 and TRBJ1-3; the match to TRBD1 covers 7 bases. The ends lost 6 bases at V and 0 bases at J; junction bases unmatched: 5. The CDR3 totals 15 residues. Germline CDR1 SEHNR, CDR2 FQNEAQ (reference sequence). The CDR3 nucleotides read TGTGCCAGCAGTATCGACAGGGACTCTGGAAACACCATATATTTT. Its translation: CASSIDRDSGNTIYF.

V is TRBV11-2 and J is TRBJ2-7; the match to TRBD2 covers 8 bases. Germline loops: CDR1 SGHAT, CDR2 FQNNGV. The CDR3 runs to 15 residues. The trim removed 5 bases at V and 2 bases at J, leaving 8 bases unmatched. The CDR3 loop is CASSPQAAGAYEQYF. CDR3 bases: TGTGCCAGCAGCCCTCAGGCAGCGGGGGCCTACGAGCAGTACTTC.

This sequence joins TRBV5-6 and TRBJ2-1; no clear D. CDR1 is SGHDT and CDR2 is YYEEEE in the germline V gene. V shed 2 bases and J shed 6 bases, with 6 bases lying between them. The length of the CDR3 is 12 residues. The CDR3, as DNA: TGTGCCAGCAGCTTTCTTAGCAATGAGCAGTTCTTC. Translating gives CASSFLSNEQFF.

The chain links TRBV12-2 to TRBJ1-3; TRBD1 was called by the table and not checked on the DNA. TRBV12-2 is noted as a pseudogene. This CDR3 is built from 17 residues. In DNA, the CDR3 is TGTGCAAGTCGCTTAGTGGGGGCAGAATCCTCTGGAAACACCATATATTTT. It yields the protein CASRLVGAESSGNTIYF.

The gene calls are TRBV7-2 and TRBJ2-2, with D unclear. Germline V lookup: CDR1 SGHTA, CDR2 FQGNSA. Trimming took off 4 bases at V and 2 bases at J, with 5 bases between the two ends. The CDR3 loop spans 13 amino acids. CDR3 sequence: CASSYLNTGELFF. The CDR3 DNA follows: TGTGCCAGCAGCTATCTAAACACCGGGGAGCTGTTTTTT.

The V gene is TRBV5-1, the J gene TRBJ2-3; 7 nucleotides match TRBD2. The junction had 5 bases not matched to a gene; V was cut back by 0 bases and J by 4 bases. The CDR3 is 15 residues long. The germline V gene encodes CDR1 SGHRS and CDR2 YFSETQ. CDR3 DNA sequence: TGCGCCAGCAGCTTGGCAGGGAGGGTGTCAGATACGCAGTATTTT. Amino acid sequence: CASSLAGRVSDTQYF.

This clone showed up just a few times. The gene calls are TRBV25-1 and TRBJ2-5; either TRBD1 or TRBD2 may supply D (5 bases each). The V gene's germline CDR1 is MGHDK and CDR2 SYGVNS. V was pared by 6 bases and J by 5 bases, with 10 bases between. This CDR3 is 12 amino acids long. Here the CDR3 DNA reads TGTGCCAGCAGGGGGGAGTCTGAGACCCAGTACTTC. Its protein product is CASRGESETQYF.

The chain employs TRBV21-1 and TRBJ2-5; the table's TRBD2 call for D was not verified on the DNA. TRBV21-1 is an annotated pseudogene. This CDR3 region has 17 residues. The CDR3 reads CASSKACGTRFQETQYF. CDR3 DNA sequence: TGTGCCAGCAGCAAAGCTTGCGGGACTAGATTTCAAGAGACCCAGTACTTC.

The chain is built from TRBV18 and TRBJ1-1; no definite D call. The CDR3 consists of 14 residues. Trimming took off 0 bases at V and 6 bases at J, with 11 bases between the two ends. In germline, CDR1 is KGHSH, CDR2 LQKENI. CDR3 nucleotide sequence: TGTGCCAGCTCACCACCGAGGGCAGCATCTGAAGCTTTCTTT. Its protein product is CASSPPRAASEAFF.

The chain recombines TRBV30 with TRBJ2-3; TRBD2 matches at 11 bases. Trimming cost V 1 base and J 9 bases; bases outside gene matches: 6. The length of the CDR3 is 14 residues. CDR1 and CDR2 (germline): GTSNPN, SVGIG (reference sequence). The CDR3 loop is CAWSGVAGGATQYF. Here the CDR3 DNA reads TGTGCCTGGAGTGGAGTAGCGGGGGGGGCCACGCAGTATTTT.

The chain uses TRBV5-6 and TRBJ1-2; 8 bases match TRBD1. The CDR3 sequence is 16 residues long. Unmatched junction bases numbered 12, after V lost 4 bases and J lost 4 bases. The germline V gene encodes CDR1 SGHDT and CDR2 YYEEEE. The CDR3 DNA reads as TGTGCCAGCAGCCCGGCCGGACAGGGTATCATCTATGGCTACACCTTC. Its translation: CASSPAGQGIIYGYTF.

The chain couples TRBV5-1 to TRBJ2-7; TRBD1 might be the D (5 bases). The V gene lost 0 bases and the J gene lost 7 bases, with 17 bases spanning the gap. This CDR3 is built from 15 residues. Germline CDR1 SGHRS, CDR2 YFSETQ. The CDR3: CASSLEAGIPREQYF. The CDR3 bases are TGCGCCAGCAGCTTGGAGGCAGGGATCCCTAGGGAGCAGTACTTC.

This clone was found a few times. This rearrangement joins TRBV6-5 to TRBJ1-2; no clear D gene. The length of the CDR3 is 15 residues. The V gene lost 6 bases and the J gene lost 3 bases, with 17 bases spanning the gap. In germline, CDR1 is MNHEY, CDR2 SVGAGI. CDR3 in DNA: TGTGCCAGCAGCCCAACCTGGGGTGGGGACTATGGCTACACCTTC. Residues: CASSPTWGGDYGYTF.

The chain employs TRBV5-1 and TRBJ2-7, with TRBD1 matching 8 bases. Germline loops: CDR1 SGHRS, CDR2 YFSETQ. CDR3 size: 12 residues. Germline trimming cut 4 bases from V and 12 bases from J; bases unmatched to any gene: 9. This CDR3 reads CASSARQGTRYF. CDR3 nucleotides: TGCGCCAGCAGCGCACGACAGGGGACGCGGTACTTC.

The rearrangement uses TRBV7-9 and TRBJ1-4; 12 nucleotides align to TRBD1. CDR3 length: 17 residues. Germline CDR1 reads SEHNR; CDR2 reads FQNEAQ (reference sequence). The ends lost 5 bases at V and 1 base at J; junction bases unmatched: 5. As DNA, the CDR3 is TGTGCCAGCAGCAGGGGACAGGGGGCGCAAACTAATGAAAAACTGTTTTTT. Its protein product is CASSRGQGAQTNEKLFF.

The rearrangement uses TRBV5-1 and TRBJ2-1; D not certain. Germline values: CDR1 SGHRS, CDR2 YFSETQ. The CDR3 has 12 residues. The V gene lost 5 bases and the J gene lost 3 bases, with 6 bases spanning the gap. The CDR3, as DNA: TGCGCCAGCAGGGAAAACTACAATGAGCAGTTCTTC. This codes for CASRENYNEQFF. Drawing the rest from reference TRBV5-1 and TRBJ2-1, the complete variable domain is KAGVTQTPRYLIKTRGQQVTLSCSPISGHRSVSWYQQTPGQGLQFLFEYFSETQRNKGNFPGRFSGRQFSNSRSEMNVSTLELGDSALYLCASRENYNEQFFGPGTRLTVL.

This clone has just a few counts. The CDR3 coding sequence is TGTGCCAGCAGCTTAGATATCCGGGGGAACGAGCAGTACTTC. Amino acids: CASSLDIRGNEQYF. The chain joins TRBV11-2 to TRBJ2-7, with D possibly TRBD2 on 6 matching bases. Looked up from germline, CDR1 is SGHAT and CDR2 is FQNNGV. The CDR3 spans 14 residues. The germline V and J ends were trimmed by 0 bases and 5 bases, with 11 bases remaining between them.

The chain couples TRBV13 to TRBJ2-7, with TRBD1 matching over 7 bases. The trim removed 6 bases at V and 1 base at J, leaving 6 bases unmatched. The CDR3 extends over 14 amino acids. The V gene's germline CDR1 is PRHDT and CDR2 FYEKMQ (reference sequence). The CDR3 DNA is TGTGCCAGCAGGGATACAGGGGTGTCCTACGAGCAGTACTTC. It specifies CASRDTGVSYEQYF.

The rearrangement joins TRBV9 to TRBJ2-3, with D hard to call. This CDR3 spans 15 amino acids. Germline CDR1 reads SGDLS; CDR2 reads YYNGEE. With 4 bases removed from V and 0 bases from J, the gap between germline ends came to 12 bases. CDR3 nucleotides: TGTGCCAGCAGCCCCGCCCCTTTCAGCACAGATACGCAGTATTTT. This encodes CASSPAPFSTDTQYF.

The chain uses TRBV6-5 and TRBJ1-2; possibly TRBD1 for D (5 bases). CDR3 size: 12 residues. CDR1 and CDR2 (germline): MNHEY, SVGAGI. The germline V and J ends were trimmed by 8 bases and 5 bases, with 12 bases remaining between them. CDR3 DNA: TGTGCCAGCTCTCTAGAGGGGTATGGCTACACCTTC. Protein product: CASSLEGYGYTF.

The chain joins TRBV4-2 to TRBJ1-4, with D hard to call. The CDR3 length is 18 residues. Germline CDR1 and CDR2: LGHNA and YNFKEQ. Trimming removed 1 base from V and 2 bases from J, with 17 bases in between. Written as DNA, the CDR3 is TGTGCCAGCAGCCAAGGGATTAGCAACCTTTCGACTAATGAAAAACTGTTTTTT. Its protein product is CASSQGISNLSTNEKLFF.

The table lists this clone with a count of one. The chain joins TRBV5-6 to TRBJ1-4; unclear D gene. CDR1 and CDR2 from the germline V gene are SGHDT and YYEEEE. CDR3 length: 15 amino acids. Trimming shortened V by 3 bases and J by 5 bases, and 14 bases separated the two germline ends. The DNA of the CDR3 is TGTGCCAGCAGCTCTAAGCACACCCGGAATGAAAAACTGTTTTTT. It encodes CASSSKHTRNEKLFF. Full variable domain (rest looked up from reference TRBV5-6 and TRBJ1-4): DAGVTQSPTHLIKTRGQQVTLRCSPKSGHDTVSWYQQALGQGPQFIFQYYEEEERQRGNFPDRFSGHQFPNYSSELNVNALLLGDSALYLCASSSKHTRNEKLFFGSGTQLSVL.

The rearrangement links TRBV12-3 or TRBV12-4 to TRBJ1-1; D unclear. Trimming removed 3 bases from V and 5 bases from J, with 7 bases in between. The CDR3 is 12 amino acids. CDR3 sequence: CASSFWGTEAFF. The CDR3 DNA reads as TGTGCCAGCAGTTTTTGGGGTACTGAAGCTTTCTTT.

This clone was seen a single time. The J gene is TRBJ2-3, the V gene TRBV6-6; TRBD2 aligns across 12 bases. The CDR3 contains 17 residues. V shed 5 bases and J 0 bases; nucleotides not matched to a gene: 6. Germline V gene data show CDR1 as MNHNY and CDR2 as SVGAGI (reference sequence). The CDR3 DNA is TGTGCCAGCAGTCCACTCGGACTAGCGGGGAGCACAGATACGCAGTATTTT. Encoded protein: CASSPLGLAGSTDTQYF.

The gene calls are TRBV7-9 and TRBJ2-5; unclear D gene. The germline V gene has CDR1 SEHNR and CDR2 FQNEAQ (reference sequence). Between the trimmed V and J ends, which lost 6 bases and 1 base, there was a span of 6 bases. The CDR3 consists of 12 residues. CDR3 DNA: TGTGCCAGCAGGACTCTCCAAGAGACCCAGTACTTC. Amino acid sequence: CASRTLQETQYF.